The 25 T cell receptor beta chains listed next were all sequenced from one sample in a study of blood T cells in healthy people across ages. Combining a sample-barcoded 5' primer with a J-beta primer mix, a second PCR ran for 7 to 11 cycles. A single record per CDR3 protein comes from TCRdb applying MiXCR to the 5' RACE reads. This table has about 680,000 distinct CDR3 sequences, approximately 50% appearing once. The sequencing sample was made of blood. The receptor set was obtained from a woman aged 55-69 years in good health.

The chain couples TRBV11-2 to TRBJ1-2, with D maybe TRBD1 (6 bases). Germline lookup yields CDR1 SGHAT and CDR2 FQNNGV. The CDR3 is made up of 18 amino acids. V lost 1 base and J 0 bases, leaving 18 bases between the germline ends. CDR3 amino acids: CASSLVVGGRNTNYGYTF. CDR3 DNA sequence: TGTGCCAGCAGCTTAGTAGTTGGGGGCAGGAATACTAACTATGGCTACACCTTC.

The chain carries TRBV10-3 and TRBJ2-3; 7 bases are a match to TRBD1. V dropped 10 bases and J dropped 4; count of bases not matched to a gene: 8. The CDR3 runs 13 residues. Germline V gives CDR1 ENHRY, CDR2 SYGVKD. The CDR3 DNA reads TGTGCCAGCAAGGGGGCTGGCGCAGATACGCAGTATTTT. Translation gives CASKGAGADTQYF.

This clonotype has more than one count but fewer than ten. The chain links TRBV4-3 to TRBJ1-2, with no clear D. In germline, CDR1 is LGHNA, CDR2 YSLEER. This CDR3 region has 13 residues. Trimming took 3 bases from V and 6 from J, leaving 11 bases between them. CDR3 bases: TGCGCCAGCAGCCACACGGGCGGGGATGGCTACACCTTC. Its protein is CASSHTGGDGYTF.

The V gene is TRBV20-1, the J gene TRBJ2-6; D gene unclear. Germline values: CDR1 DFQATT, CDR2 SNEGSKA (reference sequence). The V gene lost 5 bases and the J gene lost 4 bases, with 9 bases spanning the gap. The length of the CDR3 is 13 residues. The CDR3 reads CSAARFGANVLTF. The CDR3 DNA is TGCAGTGCTGCACGCTTCGGGGCCAACGTCCTGACTTTC.

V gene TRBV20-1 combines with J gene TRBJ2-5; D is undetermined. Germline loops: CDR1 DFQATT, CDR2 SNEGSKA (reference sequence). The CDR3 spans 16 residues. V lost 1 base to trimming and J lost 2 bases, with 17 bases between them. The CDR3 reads CSARVWLRRSQETQYF. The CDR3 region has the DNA TGCAGTGCTAGAGTTTGGTTGCGACGGTCGCAAGAGACCCAGTACTTC.

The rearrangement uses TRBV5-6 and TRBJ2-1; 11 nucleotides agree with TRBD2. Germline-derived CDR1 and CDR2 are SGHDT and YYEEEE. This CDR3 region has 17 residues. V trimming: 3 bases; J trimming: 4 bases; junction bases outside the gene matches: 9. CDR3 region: CASSWMGLADRYNEQFF. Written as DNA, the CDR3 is TGTGCCAGCAGCTGGATGGGACTAGCGGATCGATACAATGAGCAGTTCTTC. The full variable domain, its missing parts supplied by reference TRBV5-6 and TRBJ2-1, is DAGVTQSPTHLIKTRGQQVTLRCSPKSGHDTVSWYQQALGQGPQFIFQYYEEEERQRGNFPDRFSGHQFPNYSSELNVNALLLGDSALYLCASSWMGLADRYNEQFFGPGTRLTVL.

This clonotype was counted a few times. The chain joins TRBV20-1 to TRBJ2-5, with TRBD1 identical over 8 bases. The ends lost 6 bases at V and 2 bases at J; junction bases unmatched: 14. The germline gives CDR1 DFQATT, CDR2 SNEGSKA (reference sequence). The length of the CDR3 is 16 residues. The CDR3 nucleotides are TGCAGTGCCCCGTGGACAGGGCCTAATTCGCAAGAGACCCAGTACTTC. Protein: CSAPWTGPNSQETQYF.

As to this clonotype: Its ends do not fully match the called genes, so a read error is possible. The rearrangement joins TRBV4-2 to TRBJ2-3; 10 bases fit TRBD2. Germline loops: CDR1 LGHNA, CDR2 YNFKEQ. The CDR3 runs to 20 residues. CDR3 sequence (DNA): TGTGCCAGCAGCCAAGAAGGACTAGCGGCCGAGAGAGGGGGCACAGATACACAGTATTTT. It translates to CASSQEGLAAERGGTDTQYF.

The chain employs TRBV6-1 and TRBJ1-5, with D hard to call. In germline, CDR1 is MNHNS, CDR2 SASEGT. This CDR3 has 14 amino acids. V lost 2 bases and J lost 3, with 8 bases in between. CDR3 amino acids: CASSEWAVNQPQHF. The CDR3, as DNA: TGTGCCAGCAGTGAATGGGCAGTCAATCAGCCCCAGCATTTT.

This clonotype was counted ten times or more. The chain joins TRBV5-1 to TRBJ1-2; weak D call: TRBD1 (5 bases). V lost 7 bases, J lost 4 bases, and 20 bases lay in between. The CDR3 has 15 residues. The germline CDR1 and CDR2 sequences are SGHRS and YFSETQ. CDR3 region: CASHTGRQSFYGYTF. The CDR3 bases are TGCGCCAGCCACACGGGCAGACAGTCGTTCTATGGCTACACCTTC.

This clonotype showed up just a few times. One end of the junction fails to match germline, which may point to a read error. The CDR3 DNA is TGTGCCAGCAGCCCTTTTGCGGATCAGCCTCAGCATTTT. Residues: CASSPFADQPQHF. This rearrangement joins TRBV7-2 to TRBJ1-5; no clear D. CDR1 is SGHTA and CDR2 is FQGNSA in the germline V gene. This CDR3 comprises 13 residues.

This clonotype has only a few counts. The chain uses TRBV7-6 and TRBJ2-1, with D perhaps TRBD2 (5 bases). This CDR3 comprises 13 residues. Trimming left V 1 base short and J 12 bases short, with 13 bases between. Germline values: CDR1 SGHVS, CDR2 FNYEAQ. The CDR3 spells CASSLGGLGGQFF. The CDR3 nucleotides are TGTGCCAGCAGCTTAGGAGGACTGGGCGGGCAGTTCTTC.

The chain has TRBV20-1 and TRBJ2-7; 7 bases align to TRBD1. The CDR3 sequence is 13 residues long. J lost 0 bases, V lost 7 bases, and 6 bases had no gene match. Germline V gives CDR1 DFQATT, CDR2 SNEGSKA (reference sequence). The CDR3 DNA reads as TGCAGTGGGGTCAGGGACAGCTCCTACGAGCAGTACTTC. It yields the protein CSGVRDSSYEQYF.

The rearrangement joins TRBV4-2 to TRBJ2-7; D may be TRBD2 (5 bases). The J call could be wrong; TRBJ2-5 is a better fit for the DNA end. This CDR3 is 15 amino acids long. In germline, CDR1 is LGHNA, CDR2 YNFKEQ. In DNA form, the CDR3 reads TGTGCCAGCAGCCAAGATGGGAGTGGGCGGGAGACCCAGTACTTC. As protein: CASSQDGSGRETQYF.

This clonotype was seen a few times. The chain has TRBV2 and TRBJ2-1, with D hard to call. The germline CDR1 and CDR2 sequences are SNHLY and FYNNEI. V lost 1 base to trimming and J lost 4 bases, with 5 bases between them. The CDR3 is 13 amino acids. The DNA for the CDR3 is TGTGCCAGCAGTGAAGACAGTTACAATGAGCAGTTCTTC. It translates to CASSEDSYNEQFF.

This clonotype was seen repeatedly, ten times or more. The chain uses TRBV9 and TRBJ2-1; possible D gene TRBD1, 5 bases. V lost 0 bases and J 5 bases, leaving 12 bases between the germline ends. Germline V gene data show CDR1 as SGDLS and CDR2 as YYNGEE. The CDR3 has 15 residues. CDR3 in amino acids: CASSVASGHNNEQFF. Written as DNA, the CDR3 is TGTGCCAGCAGCGTAGCTAGTGGACACAACAATGAGCAGTTCTTC.

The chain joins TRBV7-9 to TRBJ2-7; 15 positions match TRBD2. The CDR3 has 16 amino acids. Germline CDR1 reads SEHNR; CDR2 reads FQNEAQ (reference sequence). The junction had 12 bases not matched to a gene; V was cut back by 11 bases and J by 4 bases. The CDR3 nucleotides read TGTGCCGCTCAGGGCAGTGGGACTAGCGGGAGGTACGAGCAGTACTTC. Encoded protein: CAAQGSGTSGRYEQYF.

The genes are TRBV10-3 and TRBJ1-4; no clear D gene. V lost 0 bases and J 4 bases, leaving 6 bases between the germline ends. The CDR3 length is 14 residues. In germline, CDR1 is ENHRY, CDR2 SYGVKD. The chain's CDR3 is CAISESGHNEKLFF. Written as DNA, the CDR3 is TGTGCCATCAGTGAGTCTGGGCATAATGAAAAACTGTTTTTT.

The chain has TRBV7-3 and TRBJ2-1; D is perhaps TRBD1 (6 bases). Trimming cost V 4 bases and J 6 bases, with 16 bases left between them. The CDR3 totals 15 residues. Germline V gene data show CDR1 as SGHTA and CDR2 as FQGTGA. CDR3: CASSSVLGTINEQFF. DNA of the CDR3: TGTGCCAGCAGCTCAGTTTTGGGGACAATCAATGAGCAGTTCTTC.

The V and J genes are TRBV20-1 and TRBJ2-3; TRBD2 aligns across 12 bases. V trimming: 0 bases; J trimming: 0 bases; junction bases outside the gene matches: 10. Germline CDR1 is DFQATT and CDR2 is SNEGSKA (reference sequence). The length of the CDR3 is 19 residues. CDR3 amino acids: CSARDFLSSGRGSTDTQYF. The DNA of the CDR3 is TGCAGTGCTAGAGATTTTTTGTCTAGCGGGAGGGGTAGCACAGATACGCAGTATTTT.

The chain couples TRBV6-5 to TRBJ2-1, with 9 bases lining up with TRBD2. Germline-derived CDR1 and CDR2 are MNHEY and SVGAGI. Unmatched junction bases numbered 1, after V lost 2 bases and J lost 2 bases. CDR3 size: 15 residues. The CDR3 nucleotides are TGTGCCAGCAGTTACGCGGGAGGGCCCTACAATGAGCAGTTCTTC. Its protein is CASSYAGGPYNEQFF.

The CDR3 protein is CSARLAGGRSYNEQFF. The CDR3 DNA sequence: TGCAGTGCTAGATTAGCGGGGGGCCGGAGCTACAATGAGCAGTTCTTC. The chain joins TRBV20-1 to TRBJ2-1, with 10 bases aligning to TRBD2. Germline V gene lookup returns CDR1 DFQATT and CDR2 SNEGSKA (reference sequence). V dropped 2 bases and J dropped 3; count of bases not matched to a gene: 7. This CDR3 is built from 16 residues.

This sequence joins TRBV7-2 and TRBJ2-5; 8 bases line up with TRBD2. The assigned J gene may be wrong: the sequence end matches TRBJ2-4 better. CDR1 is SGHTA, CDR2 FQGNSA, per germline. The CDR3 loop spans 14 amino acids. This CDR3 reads CASSLTSEKNIQYF. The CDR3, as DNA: TGTGCCAGCAGCTTGACTAGCGAAAAAAACATTCAGTACTTC.

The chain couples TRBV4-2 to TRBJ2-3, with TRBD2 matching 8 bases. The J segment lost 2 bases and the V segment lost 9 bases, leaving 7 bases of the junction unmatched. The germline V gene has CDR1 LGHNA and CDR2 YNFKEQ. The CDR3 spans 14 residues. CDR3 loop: CASHSGETTDTQYF. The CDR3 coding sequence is TGTGCCAGTCATAGCGGGGAGACCACAGATACGCAGTATTTT.

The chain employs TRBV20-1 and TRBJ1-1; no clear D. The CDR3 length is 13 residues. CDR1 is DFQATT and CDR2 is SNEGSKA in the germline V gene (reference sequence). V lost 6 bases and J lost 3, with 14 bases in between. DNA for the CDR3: TGCAGTGCCTCCCTGGTGGTGGACACTGAAGCTTTCTTT. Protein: CSASLVVDTEAFF.